Below are 25 T cell receptor beta chains sequenced from a single sample in a study of shared clonotypes between healthy human individuals. Libraries were prepared by immunoSEQ multiplex PCR; TCRdb keeps only in-frame clonotypes and omits some of them. The data show some 2.1 million clones, over 85% seen once. Sequencing was carried out using naive CD4+ T cells sorted from blood. As to subset: CD45RA+ positively selected. These receptors originate from a man aged 18 to 29 in good health.

The table lists this clone with a count of one. The V gene is TRBV7-9, the J gene TRBJ1-4, with D possibly TRBD1 on 6 matching bases. There are 16 residues in the CDR3. V gave up 0 bases and J gave up 4 bases, with 12 bases separating them. Germline V gene data show CDR1 as SEHNR and CDR2 as FQNEAQ (reference sequence). Here the CDR3 reads CASSLALGAYNEKLFF. The DNA of the CDR3 is TGTGCCAGCAGCTTAGCGCTGGGGGCTTATAATGAAAAACTGTTTTTT.

This chain uses TRBV6-6 with TRBJ2-7, with D uncertain. The CDR3 covers 12 residues. V was cut by 0 bases and J by 6 bases, with 6 bases left in between. Per the germline V gene, CDR1 is MNHNY and CDR2 is SVGAGI (reference sequence). The CDR3 nucleotides read TGTGCCAGCAGTTACTCGAGTTTCGAGCAGTACTTC. This codes for CASSYSSFEQYF.

Comment on this clone: Other DNA sequences from this sample encode an identical CDR3 as well. V usage is TRBV4-3 and J usage is TRBJ2-1; 9 bases are a match to TRBD1. With 3 bases clipped from V and 1 base from J, the junction kept 1 base outside the gene matches. The CDR3 is made up of 15 amino acids. Germline CDR1 LGHNA, CDR2 YSLEER. The CDR3 region has the DNA TGCGCCAGCAGCCAGGGACAGGGTTCCTACAATGAGCAGTTCTTC. Translation gives CASSQGQGSYNEQFF.

The chain combines TRBV27 with TRBJ1-5; D is ambiguous. CDR3 length: 12 amino acids. V was cut by 5 bases and J by 6 bases, with 8 bases left in between. The V gene's germline CDR1 is MNHEY and CDR2 SMNVEV (reference sequence). As DNA, the CDR3 is TGTGCCAGCAGTCCTACCCTTCAGCCCCAGCATTTT. It codes for CASSPTLQPQHF.

This chain joins TRBV2 and TRBJ2-2; 8 bases match TRBD2. Looked up from germline, CDR1 is SNHLY and CDR2 is FYNNEI. The CDR3 covers 16 residues. The V and J ends lost 6 bases and 6 bases, in that order; junction bases with no gene match: 12. CDR3 in DNA: TGTGCCAGCAGAGCCAGCGGGAGACAAGGCGCCGGGGAGCTGTTTTTT. This gives the protein CASRASGRQGAGELFF.

The gene calls are TRBV5-1 and TRBJ2-7; D gene ambiguous. Germline-derived CDR1 and CDR2 are SGHRS and YFSETQ. CDR3 length: 14 residues. Trimming removed 0 bases at V and 7 bases at J, with 14 bases between. CDR3 amino acids: CASSLGLPSGEQYF. For the CDR3, the DNA is TGCGCCAGCAGCTTGGGCCTACCCTCTGGGGAGCAGTACTTC.

Written as DNA, the CDR3 is TGCGCCAGCAGCCAAAGACCGGACAGCTACAATGAGCAGTTCTTC. Amino acids: CASSQRPDSYNEQFF. V and J are TRBV4-3 and TRBJ2-1; D possibly corresponds to TRBD1 (6 bases). CDR3 length: 15 residues. Germline-derived CDR1 and CDR2 are LGHNA and YSLEER. V shed 2 bases and J shed 3 bases, with 11 bases lying between them.

The chain is built from TRBV4-1 and TRBJ2-1, with D unresolved. V lost 0 bases, J lost 2 bases, and 5 bases lay in between. Germline loops: CDR1 MGHRA, CDR2 YSYEKL. This CDR3 is 14 amino acids long. CDR3 amino acids: CASSQETAYNEQFF. The CDR3 DNA follows: TGCGCCAGCAGCCAAGAGACGGCCTACAATGAGCAGTTCTTC.

The chain carries TRBV4-1 and TRBJ1-5; 7 positions agree with TRBD1. The junction had 17 bases not matched to a gene; V was cut back by 0 bases and J by 0 bases. CDR3 length: 21 residues. The germline CDR1 and CDR2 sequences are MGHRA and YSYEKL. CDR3 in DNA: TGCGCCAGCAGCCAAGAGCTTGGGACAGATTCAAGTCCATATAGCAATCAGCCCCAGCATTTT. It is translated as CASSQELGTDSSPYSNQPQHF.

This clone was detected once. This sequence joins TRBV2 and TRBJ2-7, with 8 nucleotides matching TRBD1. The CDR3 loop spans 14 amino acids. Germline V gene lookup returns CDR1 SNHLY and CDR2 FYNNEI. V was pared by 7 bases and J by 2 bases, with 7 bases of the junction left unmatched. Here the CDR3 DNA reads TGTGCCAGCAACCCGACAGGGGCCCCCTACGAGCAGTACTTC. Translating gives CASNPTGAPYEQYF. Drawing the rest from reference TRBV2 and TRBJ2-7, the complete variable domain is EPEVTQTPSHQVTQMGQEVILRCVPISNHLYFYWYRQILGQKVEFLVSFYNNEISEKSEIFDDQFSVERPDGSNFTLKIRSTKLEDSAMYFCASNPTGAPYEQYFGPGTRLTVT.

The V call is TRBV6-6, the J call TRBJ2-7; no reliable D call. Germline V gene sequence: CDR1 MNHNY, CDR2 SVGAGI (reference sequence). There are 15 residues in the CDR3. Deletions cut 0 bases from V and 3 bases from J, with 12 bases between. CDR3 DNA sequence: TGTGCCAGCAGTTACTCTTCACTTCAGCTCTACGAGCAGTACTTC. Protein product: CASSYSSLQLYEQYF.

The chain uses TRBV5-4 and TRBJ2-1, with a weak D call TRBD2 (5 bases). Germline lookup yields CDR1 SGHNT and CDR2 YYREEE (reference sequence). CDR3 length equals 13 residues. V gave up 4 bases and J gave up 3 bases, with 8 bases separating them. The CDR3 nucleotides are TGTGCCAGCAGCAGCGGTCTCTACAATGAGCAGTTCTTC. This gives the protein CASSSGLYNEQFF.

This clone was picked up one time. This rearrangement joins TRBV5-1 to TRBJ1-2; TRBD1 matches at 10 bases. Unmatched junction bases numbered 5, after V lost 4 bases and J lost 5 bases. The CDR3 totals 14 residues. Germline assignment: CDR1 SGHRS and CDR2 YFSETQ. The chain's CDR3 is CASSPDRGVYGYTF. CDR3 DNA: TGCGCCAGCAGCCCGGACAGGGGGGTTTATGGCTACACCTTC. The whole variable domain, remainder taken from reference TRBV5-1 and TRBJ1-2, is KAGVTQTPRYLIKTRGQQVTLSCSPISGHRSVSWYQQTPGQGLQFLFEYFSETQRNKGNFPGRFSGRQFSNSRSEMNVSTLELGDSALYLCASSPDRGVYGYTFGSGTRLTVV.

This rearrangement joins TRBV2 to TRBJ2-1; possibly TRBD2 for D (5 bases). Germline CDR1 is SNHLY and CDR2 is FYNNEI. V was cut by 5 bases and J by 9 bases, with 17 bases left in between. This CDR3 comprises 14 residues. CDR3 protein: CASSRILVGGEQFF. Here the CDR3 DNA reads TGTGCCAGCAGTCGAATACTAGTGGGCGGTGAGCAGTTCTTC. Full variable domain (remainder filled in from reference TRBV2 and TRBJ2-1): EPEVTQTPSHQVTQMGQEVILRCVPISNHLYFYWYRQILGQKVEFLVSFYNNEISEKSEIFDDQFSVERPDGSNFTLKIRSTKLEDSAMYFCASSRILVGGEQFFGPGTRLTVL.

This chain uses TRBV28 with TRBJ2-3, with 7 bases identical to TRBD1. The CDR3 contains 15 residues. Germline CDR1 reads MDHEN; CDR2 reads SYDVKM. Trimming took 4 bases from V and 4 from J; bases not matched to a gene: 8. The CDR3 bases are TGTGCCAGCAGTTCCTCACAGGGGTTGGCAGATACGCAGTATTTT. Translating gives CASSSSQGLADTQYF.

A word on this clone: In the same sample, other DNA sequences code for this CDR3. J is TRBJ2-7 and V is TRBV18, with D perhaps matching TRBD1 (5 bases). Germline V gene lookup returns CDR1 KGHSH and CDR2 LQKENI. V was pared by 3 bases and J by 5 bases, with 8 bases between. The CDR3 is 12 amino acids. The CDR3 sequence is CASSPGADEQYF. The CDR3 nucleotides read TGTGCCAGCTCACCTGGGGCAGACGAGCAGTACTTC.

This chain links TRBV7-8 with TRBJ1-4; a possible D gene is TRBD1 (5 bases). The CDR3 is 13 residues long. Per germline, CDR1 SGHVS and CDR2 FQNEAQ. Trimming removed 9 bases at V and 3 bases at J, with 11 bases between. The CDR3 loop is CASRQGANEKLFF. In DNA, the CDR3 is TGTGCCAGTCGACAAGGGGCTAATGAAAAACTGTTTTTT.

This chain uses TRBV2 with TRBJ2-5, with TRBD2 matching over 10 bases. This CDR3 is 15 amino acids long. Germline assignment: CDR1 SNHLY and CDR2 FYNNEI. V was pared by 9 bases and J by 7 bases, with 14 bases of the junction left unmatched. The CDR3 protein is CASRDQGLALGTQYF. CDR3 nucleotide sequence: TGTGCCAGTCGAGATCAGGGACTAGCGTTGGGGACCCAGTACTTC.

This CDR3 reads CASSYRTYNSPLHF. The CDR3 DNA reads as TGTGCCAGCAGTTACCGGACTTATAATTCACCCCTCCACTTT. This chain connects TRBV6-5 to TRBJ1-6; D remains unclear. V was cut by 2 bases and J by 4 bases, with 6 bases left in between. Per the germline V gene, CDR1 is MNHEY and CDR2 is SVGAGI. This CDR3 has 14 residues.

This sequence joins TRBV7-9 and TRBJ2-5; tentatively, D is TRBD1 or TRBD2 (6 bases each). Germline lookup yields CDR1 SEHNR and CDR2 FQNEAQ (reference sequence). The CDR3 has 18 residues. Trimming took off 4 bases at V and 2 bases at J, with 23 bases between the two ends. CDR3 nucleotide sequence: TGTGCCAGCAGCTCTTACGGATCAGGGGCGGAGGGACAAGAGACCCAGTACTTC. Translation: CASSSYGSGAEGQETQYF.

The chain has TRBV2 and TRBJ1-5; 8 positions match TRBD1. There are 13 residues in the CDR3. Looked up from germline, CDR1 is SNHLY and CDR2 is FYNNEI. Trimming removed 10 bases from V and 4 bases from J; junction bases left unmatched: 6. For the CDR3, the DNA is TGTGCCACAACCGGGACAGGAAATCAGCCCCAGCATTTT. Encoded protein: CATTGTGNQPQHF.

Remarks on this clone: Other DNA sequences in the sample encode the same CDR3. The chain combines TRBV2 with TRBJ1-6; TRBD1 matches 8 bases. V was clipped by 5 bases and J by 7 bases; unmatched bases: 4. This CDR3 region has 14 residues. Germline loops: CDR1 SNHLY, CDR2 FYNNEI. DNA for the CDR3: TGTGCCAGCAGTAGTCAGGGGGCGAATTCACCCCTCCACTTT. It codes for CASSSQGANSPLHF.

The genes are TRBV4-1 and TRBJ1-6; D call uncertain. This CDR3 has 16 residues. CDR1 and CDR2 (germline): MGHRA, YSYEKL. The ends were cut back, 0 bases at V and 2 bases at J, with 8 bases in the middle. The CDR3 coding sequence is TGCGCCAGCAGCCAAGATGAGTCAGCCTATAATTCACCCCTCCACTTT. Residues: CASSQDESAYNSPLHF.

Of note for this clone: Other DNA sequences of this sample code for an identical CDR3. The chain combines TRBV29-1 with TRBJ2-3, with a tentative D call TRBD1 (6 bases). Germline-derived CDR1 and CDR2 are SQVTM and ANQGSEA. With 5 bases removed from V and 0 bases from J, the gap between germline ends came to 9 bases. The CDR3 runs 13 residues. The CDR3 nucleotides read TGCAGCGTTCGCAGGGGTAGCACAGATACGCAGTATTTT. It translates to CSVRRGSTDTQYF.

The chain recombines TRBV5-1 with TRBJ2-1, with 9 bases that match TRBD1. This CDR3 has 16 amino acids. Germline trimming cut 0 bases from V and 4 bases from J; bases unmatched to any gene: 5. The germline CDR1 and CDR2 sequences are SGHRS and YFSETQ. CDR3 sequence: CASSLAGTGIYNEQFF. CDR3 coding DNA: TGCGCCAGCAGCTTGGCCGGGACAGGGATATACAATGAGCAGTTCTTC.